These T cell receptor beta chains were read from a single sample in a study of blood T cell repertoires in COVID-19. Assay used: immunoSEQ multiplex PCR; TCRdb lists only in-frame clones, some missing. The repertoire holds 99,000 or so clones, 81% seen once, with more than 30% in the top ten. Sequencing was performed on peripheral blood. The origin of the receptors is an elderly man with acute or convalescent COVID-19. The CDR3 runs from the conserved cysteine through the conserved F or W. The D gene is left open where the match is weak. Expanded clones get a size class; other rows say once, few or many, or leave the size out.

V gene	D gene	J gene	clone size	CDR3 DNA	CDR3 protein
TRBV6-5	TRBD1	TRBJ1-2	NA	TGTGCCAGCAGTTACTCGGCGGGACAGAACTATGGCTACACCTTC	CASSYSAGQNYGYTF
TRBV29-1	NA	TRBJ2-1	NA	TGCAGCGTTGCGCAAGGGAGCAGCTACAATGAGCAGTTCTTC	CSVAQGSSYNEQFF
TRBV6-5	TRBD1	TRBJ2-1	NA	TGTGCCAGCGAGGGACAGTTCTACAATGAGCAGTTCTTC	CASEGQFYNEQFF
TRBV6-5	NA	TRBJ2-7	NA	TGTGCCAGCAGTAACCAGGGTGCCTACGAGCAGTACTTC	CASSNQGAYEQYF
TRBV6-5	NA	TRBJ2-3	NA	TGTGCCAGCAGTTGGACTCGCGAGTTAAATACGCAGTATTTT	CASSWTRELNTQYF
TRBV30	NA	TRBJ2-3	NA	TGTGCCTGGAGTGTACCCCCAGGGCCTCTGATGAATACGCAGTATTTT	CAWSVPPGPLMNTQYF
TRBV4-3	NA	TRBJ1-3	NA	TGCGCCAGCAGCCAAGAGCGGACTCTAGGAAACACCATATATTTT	CASSQERTLGNTIYF
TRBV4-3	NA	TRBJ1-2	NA	TGCGCCAGCAGCCAAGATAACGGGGAAGGCTACACCTTC	CASSQDNGEGYTF
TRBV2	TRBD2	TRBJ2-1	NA	TGTGCCAGCAGTGAAGCGGAAGGACTAGCGGGAGACGATTACAAGTTCTTC	CASSEAEGLAGDDYKFF
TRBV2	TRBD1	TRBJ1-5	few	TGTGCCAGCACGGGGGACAGTCCTCAGCCCCAGCATTTT	CASTGDSPQPQHF
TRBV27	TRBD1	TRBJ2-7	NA	TGTGCCAGCAGTCGTTCCGGGACAGGGGCCTACGAGCAGTACTTC	CASSRSGTGAYEQYF
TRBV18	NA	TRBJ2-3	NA	TGTGCCAGCTCACCAGAGACAACTAGCACAGATACGCAGTATTTT	CASSPETTSTDTQYF
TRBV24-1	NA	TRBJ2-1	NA	TGTGCCACCAGTGATCCCTACAGGGCCTCCTACAATGAGCAGTTCTTC	CATSDPYRASYNEQFF
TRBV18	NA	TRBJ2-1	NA	TGTGCCAGCTCACGAACCCCCCACTACCCCACAAGTGAGCAGTTCTTC	CASSRTPHYPTSEQFF
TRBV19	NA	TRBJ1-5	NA	TGTGCCAGTAAGTTAGTGAATAGCAATCAGCCCCAGCATTTT	CASKLVNSNQPQHF